These 7 T cell receptor beta chains were all obtained from the same sample, sequenced in a study of PD-L1 blockade in urothelial cancer. The table came from immunoSEQ multiplex PCR; TCRdb's copy has only in-frame clones and leaves some out. Of over 35,000 clones listed, 70% to 90% are singletons. Time point indicated: pretreatment peripheral blood. The material sequenced was PBMCs, taken around atezolizumab (anti-PD-L1) treatment. The receptors were gathered from an elderly man with urothelial cancer.

The chain is built from TRBV5-4 and TRBJ1-2, with TRBD1 identical over 10 bases. Germline CDR1 SGHNT, CDR2 YYREEE (reference sequence). This CDR3 has 15 residues. The junction had 5 bases not matched to a gene; V was cut back by 4 bases and J by 2 bases. The CDR3 loop is CASSTPGQGNYGYTF. Here the CDR3 DNA reads TGTGCCAGCAGCACTCCGGGACAGGGGAACTATGGCTACACCTTC.

The chain employs TRBV4-2 and TRBJ2-7, with TRBD1 as a possible D gene (5 bases). Germline CDR1 LGHNA, CDR2 YNFKEQ. Trimming took off 2 bases at V and 4 bases at J, with 12 bases between the two ends. The CDR3 has 14 amino acids. The CDR3 nucleotides are TGTGCCAGCAGCCAACTCGCTACAGGATACGAGCAGTACTTC. Protein: CASSQLATGYEQYF.

V gene TRBV12-5 combines with J gene TRBJ2-7; possibly TRBD1 for D (5 bases). Trimming pared 1 base from V and 6 bases from J, leaving 7 bases between. The length of the CDR3 is 12 residues. Germline V lookup: CDR1 LGHNT, CDR2 FRNRAP. The DNA of the CDR3 is TGTGCTAGTGGTTTGGATAGGGGCGAGCAGTACTTC. Translating it yields CASGLDRGEQYF.

The chain recombines TRBV18 with TRBJ1-3, with D possibly TRBD1 on 5 matching bases. V was clipped by 6 bases and J by 1 base, with 13 bases between them. Germline CDR1 KGHSH, CDR2 LQKENI. The CDR3 spans 15 residues. The CDR3 region has the DNA TGTGCCAGCTCTCCCCAGGCAGGGTCTGGAAACACCATATATTTT. Translated: CASSPQAGSGNTIYF.

V is TRBV6-4 and J is TRBJ1-5; no reliable D call. V lost 2 bases and J 4 bases, leaving 6 bases between the germline ends. This CDR3 contains 13 residues. Germline V gene lookup returns CDR1 MRHNA and CDR2 SNTAGT. CDR3 in DNA: TGTGCCAGCAGTGACGAAGAGAATCAGCCCCAGCATTTT. This sequence encodes CASSDEENQPQHF.

The sample holds one count of this clone. CDR3 DNA: TGCGCCAGCAGCTTGCGAGAGACCCAGTACTTC. Its translation: CASSLRETQYF. The genes are TRBV5-1 and TRBJ2-5; D gene ambiguous. Between the trimmed V and J ends, which lost 1 base and 4 bases, there was a span of 2 bases. This CDR3 contains 11 residues. Germline V gene sequence: CDR1 SGHRS, CDR2 YFSETQ. The full variable domain, in which reference TRBV5-1 and TRBJ2-5 provide the parts outside the CDR3, is KAGVTQTPRYLIKTRGQQVTLSCSPISGHRSVSWYQQTPGQGLQFLFEYFSETQRNKGNFPGRFSGRQFSNSRSEMNVSTLELGDSALYLCASSLRETQYFGPGTRLLVL.

The J gene is TRBJ1-1, the V gene TRBV19; TRBD1 aligns across 9 bases. The CDR3 has 14 amino acids. CDR1 and CDR2 (germline): LNHDA, SQIVND (reference sequence). V was pared by 11 bases and J by 4 bases, with 11 bases of the junction left unmatched. The CDR3 spells CAAVDRGRGTEAFF. DNA for the CDR3: TGTGCCGCCGTTGACAGGGGGAGGGGCACTGAAGCTTTCTTT.